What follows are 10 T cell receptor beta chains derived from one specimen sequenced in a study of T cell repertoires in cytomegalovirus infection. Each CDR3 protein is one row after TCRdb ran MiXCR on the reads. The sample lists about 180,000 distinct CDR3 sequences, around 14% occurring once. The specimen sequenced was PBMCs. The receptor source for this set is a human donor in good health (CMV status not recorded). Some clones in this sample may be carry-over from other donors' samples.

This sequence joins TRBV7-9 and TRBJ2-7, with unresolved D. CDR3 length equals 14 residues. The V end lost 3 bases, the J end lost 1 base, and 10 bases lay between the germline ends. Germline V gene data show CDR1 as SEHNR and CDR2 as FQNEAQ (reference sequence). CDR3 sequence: CASSFVGPSYEQYF. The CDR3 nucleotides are TGTGCCAGCAGCTTCGTCGGCCCTTCCTACGAGCAGTACTTC.

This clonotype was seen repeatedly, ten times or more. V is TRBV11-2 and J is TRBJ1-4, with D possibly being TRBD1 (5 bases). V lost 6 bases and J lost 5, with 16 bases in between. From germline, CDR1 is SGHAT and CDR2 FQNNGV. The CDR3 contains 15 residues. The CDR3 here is CASRYHRQRNEKLFF. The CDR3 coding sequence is TGTGCCAGCAGATACCATCGACAGAGAAATGAAAAACTGTTTTTT. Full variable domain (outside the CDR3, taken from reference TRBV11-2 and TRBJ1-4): EAGVAQSPRYKIIEKRQSVAFWCNPISGHATLYWYQQILGQGPKLLIQFQNNGVVDDSQLPKDRFSAERLKGVDSTLKIQPAKLEDSAVYLCASRYHRQRNEKLFFGSGTQLSVL.

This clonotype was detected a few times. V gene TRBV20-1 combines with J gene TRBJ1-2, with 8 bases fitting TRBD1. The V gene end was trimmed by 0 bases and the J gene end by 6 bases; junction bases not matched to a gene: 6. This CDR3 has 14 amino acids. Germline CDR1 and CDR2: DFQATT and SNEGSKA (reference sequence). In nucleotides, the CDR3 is TGCAGTGCTAGAGACAGGGGGCGTTTTGATGGCTACACCTTC. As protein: CSARDRGRFDGYTF.

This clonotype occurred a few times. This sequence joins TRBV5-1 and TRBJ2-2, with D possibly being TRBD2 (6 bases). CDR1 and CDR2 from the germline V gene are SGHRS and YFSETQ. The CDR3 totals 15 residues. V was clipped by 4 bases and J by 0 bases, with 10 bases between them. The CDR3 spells CASSPGTPNTGELFF. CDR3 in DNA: TGCGCCAGCAGCCCGGGGACTCCGAACACCGGGGAGCTGTTTTTT.

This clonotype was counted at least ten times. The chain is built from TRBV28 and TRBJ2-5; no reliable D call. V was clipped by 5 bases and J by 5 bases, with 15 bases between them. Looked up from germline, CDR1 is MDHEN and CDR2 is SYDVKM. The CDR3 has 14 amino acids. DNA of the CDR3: TGTGCCAGCAGTCTTTCAAGGGCCCTTGAGACCCAGTACTTC. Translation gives CASSLSRALETQYF.

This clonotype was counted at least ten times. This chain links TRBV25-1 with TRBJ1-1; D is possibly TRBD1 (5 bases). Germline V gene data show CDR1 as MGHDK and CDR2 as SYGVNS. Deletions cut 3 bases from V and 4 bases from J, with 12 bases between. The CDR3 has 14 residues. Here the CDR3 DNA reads TGTGCCAGCAGTGAGGGAGGGGCGAGCACTGAAGCTTTCTTT. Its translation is CASSEGGASTEAFF.

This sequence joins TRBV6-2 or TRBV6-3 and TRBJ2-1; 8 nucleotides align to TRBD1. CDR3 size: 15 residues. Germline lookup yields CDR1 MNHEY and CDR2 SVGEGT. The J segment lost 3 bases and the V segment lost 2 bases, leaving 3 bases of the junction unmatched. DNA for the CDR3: TGTGCCAGCAGTTACACCGGACAGGGCTACAATGAGCAGTTCTTC. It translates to CASSYTGQGYNEQFF.

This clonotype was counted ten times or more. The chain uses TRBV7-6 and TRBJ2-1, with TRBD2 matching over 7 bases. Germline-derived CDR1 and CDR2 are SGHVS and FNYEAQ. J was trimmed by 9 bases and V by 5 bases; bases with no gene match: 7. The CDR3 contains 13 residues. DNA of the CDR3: TGTGCCAGCAGCGGGGGGGGGTCGGGTGAGCAGTTCTTC. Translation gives CASSGGGSGEQFF.

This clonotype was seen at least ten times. The CDR3 reads CASSLAAGGGYGYTF. Here the CDR3 DNA reads TGTGCCAGCAGCTTAGCGGCAGGGGGCGGCTATGGCTACACCTTC. V is TRBV7-2 and J is TRBJ1-2, with 8 bases that match TRBD1. This CDR3 has 15 residues. With V trimmed by 0 bases and J by 4 bases, 4 bases remained unmatched. Germline V gives CDR1 SGHTA, CDR2 FQGNSA.

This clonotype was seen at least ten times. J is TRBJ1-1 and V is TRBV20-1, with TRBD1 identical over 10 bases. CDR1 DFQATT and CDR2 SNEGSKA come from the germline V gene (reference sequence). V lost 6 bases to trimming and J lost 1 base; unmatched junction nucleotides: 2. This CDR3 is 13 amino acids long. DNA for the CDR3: TGCAGTGCGACAGGGGGCGGGAACACTGAAGCTTTCTTT. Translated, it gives CSATGGGNTEAFF.